The T cell receptor beta chain described here comes from a study of cytomegalovirus exposure and HLA in healthy donors. About the research overall: An early release of data contained about 85 million unique TCRs, which came from HLA-typed donors.

Deletions cut 3 bases from V and 4 bases from J, with 12 bases between. There are 14 residues in the CDR3. CDR1 is MDHEN and CDR2 is SYDVKM in the germline V gene. Study-level points and caveats: The authors listed approximately 160 TCR beta chains as cytomegalovirus-associated. Sequencing probably produced one cluster of sequence variants that were highly shared.

PCR primers comprised 60 Vbeta and 13 Jbeta primers. Here immunoSEQ multiplex PCR was the method, and the copy in TCRdb shows in-frame clones only, minus some. The sample has 75,000 to 100,000 clones; 65% to 85% are singletons. The donors (healthy individuals) were bone marrow donors. Remarks on this clone: The antigen is unknown.

The TCR originated in a man between 40 and 49 years old in good health and CMV-seropositive. The V call is TRBV28, the J call TRBJ1-2; TRBD1 is a possible D gene (5 bases). The sequenced material came from PBMCs. CDR3 DNA: TGTGCCAGCAGTTTGACAGATAAAGGCTATGGCTACACCTTC. Protein sequence: CASSLTDKGYGYTF.